A single sample is the source of the 3 T cell receptor beta chains below, sequenced in a study of T cells in Graves' hyperthyroidism and ophthalmopathy. Researchers took RNA transcripts and amplified the TCR beta CDR3 regions from them. HTBI primers drove first-round RT-PCR of the TCR CDR3. TCRdb reprocessed the multiplex PCR reads via MiXCR and lists one record per CDR3 protein. The data show roughly 200,000 distinct CDR3 sequences, with 15% to 20% seen just once and approximately 40% held by the top ten. The sequencing input was blood. The receptors shown here come from a man between 35 and 55 years old with Graves' hyperthyroidism.

This clonotype was counted a few times. Compared with germline, one end of the junction differs, possibly owing to a read error. The V and J genes are TRBV7-7 and TRBJ2-5; no definite D call. CDR1 and CDR2 from the germline V gene are SSHAT and FNYEAQ (reference sequence). The CDR3 covers 13 residues. CDR3 in DNA: TGTGCTAGCAGCCAAAGGCCCGGCGAGACCCAGTACTTC. Translating gives CASSQRPGETQYF.

This sequence joins TRBV27 and TRBJ1-5; unclear D gene. This CDR3 has 13 amino acids. Trimming pared 5 bases from V and 0 bases from J, leaving 5 bases between. Germline CDR1 is MNHEY and CDR2 is SMNVEV (reference sequence). The CDR3 protein is CASSISSNQPQHF. The CDR3 DNA sequence: TGTGCCAGCAGTATCTCTAGCAATCAGCCCCAGCATTTT.

This clonotype has at least ten counts. The chain couples TRBV6-1 to TRBJ2-7, with D perhaps TRBD1 (6 bases). Trimming removed 7 bases at V and 2 bases at J, with 15 bases between. CDR1 MNHNS and CDR2 SASEGT come from the germline V gene. CDR3 length: 14 residues. The CDR3 reads CASTKTGQTYEQYF. In DNA form, the CDR3 reads TGTGCCAGCACTAAAACGGGACAAACCTACGAGCAGTACTTC.